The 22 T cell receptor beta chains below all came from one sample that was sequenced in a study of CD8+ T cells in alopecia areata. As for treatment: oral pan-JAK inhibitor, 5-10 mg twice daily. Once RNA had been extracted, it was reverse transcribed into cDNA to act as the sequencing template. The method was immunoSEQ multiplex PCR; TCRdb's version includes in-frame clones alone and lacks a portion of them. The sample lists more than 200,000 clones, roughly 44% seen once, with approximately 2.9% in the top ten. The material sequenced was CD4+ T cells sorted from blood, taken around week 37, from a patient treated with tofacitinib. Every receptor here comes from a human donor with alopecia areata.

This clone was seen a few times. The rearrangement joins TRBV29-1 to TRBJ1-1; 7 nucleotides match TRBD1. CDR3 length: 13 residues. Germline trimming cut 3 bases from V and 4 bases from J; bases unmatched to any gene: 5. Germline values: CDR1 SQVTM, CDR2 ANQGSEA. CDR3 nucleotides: TGCAGCGTTGATACTACAGGGGCCACTGAAGCTTTCTTT. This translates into CSVDTTGATEAFF.

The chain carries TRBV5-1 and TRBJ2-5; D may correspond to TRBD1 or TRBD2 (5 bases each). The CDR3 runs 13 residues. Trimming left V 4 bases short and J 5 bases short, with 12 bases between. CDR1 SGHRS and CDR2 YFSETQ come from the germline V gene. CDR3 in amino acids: CASSRRGTETQYF. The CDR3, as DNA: TGCGCCAGCAGCCGCCGGGGCACGGAGACCCAGTACTTC.

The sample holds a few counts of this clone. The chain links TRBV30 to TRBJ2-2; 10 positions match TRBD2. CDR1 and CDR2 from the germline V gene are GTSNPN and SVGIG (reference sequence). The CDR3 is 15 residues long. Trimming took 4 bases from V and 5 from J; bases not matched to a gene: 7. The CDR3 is CAWIPGLASTGELFF. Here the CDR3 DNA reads TGTGCCTGGATACCGGGACTAGCGTCGACCGGGGAGCTGTTTTTT.

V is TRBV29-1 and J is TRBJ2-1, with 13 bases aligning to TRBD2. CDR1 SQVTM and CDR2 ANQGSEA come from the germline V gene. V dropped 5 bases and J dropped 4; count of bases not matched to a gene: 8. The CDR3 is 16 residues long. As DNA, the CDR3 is TGCAGCGTTTTTCCCGGGACTAGCGGGGTTTACAATGAGCAGTTCTTC. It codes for CSVFPGTSGVYNEQFF.

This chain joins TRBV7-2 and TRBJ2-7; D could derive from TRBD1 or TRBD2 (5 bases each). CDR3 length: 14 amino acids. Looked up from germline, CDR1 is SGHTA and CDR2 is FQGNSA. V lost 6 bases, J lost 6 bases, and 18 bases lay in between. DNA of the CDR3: TGTGCCAGCAGTCAAAGGCCGGGACGGGGCGAGCAGTACTTC. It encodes CASSQRPGRGEQYF. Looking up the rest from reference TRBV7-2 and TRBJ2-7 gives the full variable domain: GAGVSQSPSNKVTEKGKDVELRCDPISGHTALYWYRQSLGQGLEFLIYFQGNSAPDKSGLPSDRFSAERTGGSVSTLTIQRTQQEDSAVYLCASSQRPGRGEQYFGPGTRLTVT.

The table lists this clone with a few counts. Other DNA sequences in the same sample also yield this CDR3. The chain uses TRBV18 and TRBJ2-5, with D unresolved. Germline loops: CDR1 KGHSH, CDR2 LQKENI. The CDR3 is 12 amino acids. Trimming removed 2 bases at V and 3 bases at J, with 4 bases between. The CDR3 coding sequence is TGTGCCAGCTCACCAGGGGAAGAGACCCAGTACTTC. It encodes CASSPGEETQYF.

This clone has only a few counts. CDR3 nucleotide sequence: TGTGCCTGGAGTAAGGGGATTAACTACAATGAGCAGTTCTTC. Amino acid sequence: CAWSKGINYNEQFF. V and J are TRBV30 and TRBJ2-1; tentatively, D is TRBD1 (5 bases). Trimming left V 2 bases short and J 3 bases short, with 11 bases between. CDR3 length equals 14 residues. Germline CDR1 reads GTSNPN; CDR2 reads SVGIG (reference sequence).

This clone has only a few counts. The DNA for the CDR3 is TGTGCCAGCTCACCTCTAGCGGGAGGGCCCAAAGGCAATGAGCAGTTCTTC. Its protein is CASSPLAGGPKGNEQFF. The V and J genes are TRBV18 and TRBJ2-1; TRBD2 matches 12 bases. Germline V CDR1 and CDR2: KGHSH, LQKENI. The junction had 9 bases not matched to a gene; V was cut back by 3 bases and J by 6 bases. The CDR3 runs to 17 residues.

The CDR3 DNA reads TGTGCCAGCAGCAACCTCAACGAGATATCCTACAATGAGCAGTTCTTC. The encoded protein is CASSNLNEISYNEQFF. This chain joins TRBV5-6 and TRBJ2-1; D ambiguous. The V gene lost 4 bases and the J gene lost 1 base, with 15 bases spanning the gap. The CDR3 has 16 amino acids. CDR1 and CDR2 from the germline V gene are SGHDT and YYEEEE.

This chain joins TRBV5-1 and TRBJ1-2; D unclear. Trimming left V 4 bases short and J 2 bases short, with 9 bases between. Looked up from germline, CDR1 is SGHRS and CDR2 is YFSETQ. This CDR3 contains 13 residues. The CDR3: CASSTAANYGYTF. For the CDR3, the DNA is TGCGCCAGCAGCACGGCGGCCAACTATGGCTACACCTTC.

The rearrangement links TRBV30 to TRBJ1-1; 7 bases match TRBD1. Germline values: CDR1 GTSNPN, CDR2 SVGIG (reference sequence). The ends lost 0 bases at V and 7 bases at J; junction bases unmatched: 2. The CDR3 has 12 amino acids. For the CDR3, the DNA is TGTGCCTGGAGTGTTAACAGGGGTGAAGCTTTCTTT. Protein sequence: CAWSVNRGEAFF.

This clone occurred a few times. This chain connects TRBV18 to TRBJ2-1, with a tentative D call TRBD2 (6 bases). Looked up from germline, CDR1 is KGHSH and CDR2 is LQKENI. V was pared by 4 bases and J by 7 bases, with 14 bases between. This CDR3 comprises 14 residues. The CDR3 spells CASSQPGLVNEQFF. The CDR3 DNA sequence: TGTGCCAGCTCACAGCCGGGACTCGTTAATGAGCAGTTCTTC. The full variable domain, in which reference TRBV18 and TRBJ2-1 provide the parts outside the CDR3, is NAGVMQNPRHLVRRRGQEARLRCSPMKGHSHVYWYRQLPEEGLKFMVYLQKENIIDESGMPKERFSAEFPKEGPSILRIQQVVRGDSAAYFCASSQPGLVNEQFFGPGTRLTVL.

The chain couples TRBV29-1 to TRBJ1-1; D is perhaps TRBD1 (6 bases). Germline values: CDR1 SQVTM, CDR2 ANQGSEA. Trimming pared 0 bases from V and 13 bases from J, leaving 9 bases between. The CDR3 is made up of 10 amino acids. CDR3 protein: CSVEDRGFFF. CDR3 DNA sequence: TGCAGCGTTGAAGACAGGGGATTTTTCTTT.

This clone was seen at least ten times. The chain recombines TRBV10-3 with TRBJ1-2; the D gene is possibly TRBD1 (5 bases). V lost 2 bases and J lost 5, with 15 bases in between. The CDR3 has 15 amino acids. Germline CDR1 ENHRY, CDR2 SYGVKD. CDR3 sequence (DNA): TGTGCCATCAGTGAGCCGCAGGGTATGAGTTATGGCTACACCTTC. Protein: CAISEPQGMSYGYTF.

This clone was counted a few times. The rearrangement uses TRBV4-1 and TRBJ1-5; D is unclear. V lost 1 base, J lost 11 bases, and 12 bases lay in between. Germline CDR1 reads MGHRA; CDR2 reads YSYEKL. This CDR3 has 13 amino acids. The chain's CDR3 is CASSQGLIGAQHF. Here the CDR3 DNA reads TGCGCCAGCAGCCAAGGGCTTATAGGAGCCCAGCATTTT.

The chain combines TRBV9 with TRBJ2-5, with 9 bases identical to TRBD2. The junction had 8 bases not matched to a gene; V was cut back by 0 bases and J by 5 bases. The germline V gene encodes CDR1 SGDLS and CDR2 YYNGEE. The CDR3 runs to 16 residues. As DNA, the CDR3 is TGTGCCAGCAGCGTAGCGGCGGGAGGGCCGGTGGAGACCCAGTACTTC. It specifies CASSVAAGGPVETQYF.

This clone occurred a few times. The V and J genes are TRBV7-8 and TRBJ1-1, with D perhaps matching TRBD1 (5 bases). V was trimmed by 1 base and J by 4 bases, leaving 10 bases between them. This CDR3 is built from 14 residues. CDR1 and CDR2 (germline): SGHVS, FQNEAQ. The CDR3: CASSLGRGITEAFF. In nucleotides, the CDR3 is TGTGCCAGCAGCTTAGGGAGGGGCATCACTGAAGCTTTCTTT.

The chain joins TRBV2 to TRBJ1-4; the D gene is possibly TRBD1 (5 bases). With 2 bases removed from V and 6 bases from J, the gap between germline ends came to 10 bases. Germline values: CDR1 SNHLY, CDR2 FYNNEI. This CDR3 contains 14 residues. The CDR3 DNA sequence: TGTGCCAGCAGTGAATGGGGGGGAGATGAAAAACTGTTTTTT. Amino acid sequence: CASSEWGGDEKLFF.

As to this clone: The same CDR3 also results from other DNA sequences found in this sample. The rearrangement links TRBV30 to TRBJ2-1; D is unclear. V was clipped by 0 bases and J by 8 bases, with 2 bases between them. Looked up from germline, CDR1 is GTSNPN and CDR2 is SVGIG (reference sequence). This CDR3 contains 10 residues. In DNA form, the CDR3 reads TGTGCCTGGAGTGTACATGAGCAGTTCTTC. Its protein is CAWSVHEQFF.

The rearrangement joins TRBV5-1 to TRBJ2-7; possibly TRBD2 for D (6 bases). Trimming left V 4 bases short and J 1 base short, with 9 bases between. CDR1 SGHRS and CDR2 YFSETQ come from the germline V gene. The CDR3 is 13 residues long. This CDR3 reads CASSLGRSYEQYF. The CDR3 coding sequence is TGCGCCAGCAGCCTAGGGAGGTCCTACGAGCAGTACTTC. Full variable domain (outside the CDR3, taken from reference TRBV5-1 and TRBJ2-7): KAGVTQTPRYLIKTRGQQVTLSCSPISGHRSVSWYQQTPGQGLQFLFEYFSETQRNKGNFPGRFSGRQFSNSRSEMNVSTLELGDSALYLCASSLGRSYEQYFGPGTRLTVT.

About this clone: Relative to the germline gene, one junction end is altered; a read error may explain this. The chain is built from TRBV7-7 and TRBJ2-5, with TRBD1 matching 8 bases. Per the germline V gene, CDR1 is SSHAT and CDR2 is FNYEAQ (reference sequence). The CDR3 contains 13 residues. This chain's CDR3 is CASSRDRQETQYF. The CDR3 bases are TGTGCTAGCAGTCGGGACAGGCAAGAGACCCAGTACTTC.

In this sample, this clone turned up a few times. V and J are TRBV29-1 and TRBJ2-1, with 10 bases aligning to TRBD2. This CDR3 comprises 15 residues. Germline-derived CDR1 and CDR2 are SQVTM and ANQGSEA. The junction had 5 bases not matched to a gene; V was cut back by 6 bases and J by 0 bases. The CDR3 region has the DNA TGCAGCGTACGACGGACTAGCGGCTCCTACAATGAGCAGTTCTTC. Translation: CSVRRTSGSYNEQFF.